Below, one T cell receptor (beta chain) is given with its context. Its antigen is still unknown. The sample originates from a study of OX40 agonist ivuxolimab in advanced cancers. Study background: One patient with hepatocellular carcinoma and two with cutaneous melanoma, three in all, had partial responses.

Data came from immunoSEQ multiplex PCR; TCRdb stores just in-frame clones and leaves some out. The sample contains over 85,000 clones, approximately 93% of which appear only once. General study results and limits: Expanded clones were, on average, more numerous in CD8+ T cells than in CD4+. Some of the nonresponding patients also showed low levels of normalized T-cell clonal expansion. Clonal expansion in partial responders at 0.1-3.0 mg/kg ranked among the lowest.

The ends lost 4 bases at V and 6 bases at J; junction bases unmatched: 0. Germline-derived CDR1 and CDR2 are MDHEN and SYDVKM. The CDR3 consists of 12 residues. The gene calls are TRBV28 and TRBJ2-1, with TRBD2 matching over 7 bases. The source of this sequence is an adult with an advanced solid tumor such as melanoma, head and neck, liver or kidney cancer. The sample was CD4+ or CD8+ T cells sorted from blood, taken in a trial of the OX40 agonist ivuxolimab. CDR3 sequence: CASSWTSNEQFF. The CDR3 nucleotides read TGTGCCAGCAGTTGGACTAGCAATGAGCAGTTCTTC.